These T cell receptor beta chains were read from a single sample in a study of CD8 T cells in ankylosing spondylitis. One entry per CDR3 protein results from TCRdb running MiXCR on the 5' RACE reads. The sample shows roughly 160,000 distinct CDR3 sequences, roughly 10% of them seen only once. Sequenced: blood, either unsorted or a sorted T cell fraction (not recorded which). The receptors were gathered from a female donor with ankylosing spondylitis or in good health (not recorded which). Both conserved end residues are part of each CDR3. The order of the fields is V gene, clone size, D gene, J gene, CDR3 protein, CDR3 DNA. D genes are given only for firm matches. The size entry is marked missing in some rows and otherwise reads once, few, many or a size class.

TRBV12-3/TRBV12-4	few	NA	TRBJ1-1	CASSLGGADTEAFF	TGTGCCAGCAGTTTAGGAGGGGCGGACACTGAAGCTTTCTTT
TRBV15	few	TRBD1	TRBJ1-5	CATSDRGNQPQHF	TGTGCCACCTCAGACAGGGGCAATCAGCCCCAGCATTTT
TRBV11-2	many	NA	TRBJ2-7	CASSLSAETYEQYF	TGTGCCAGCAGCTTGAGCGCGGAGACCTACGAGCAGTACTTC
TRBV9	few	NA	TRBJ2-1	CASSVSLTSYEQFF	TGTGCCAGCAGCGTCAGCCTGACTAGTTATGAGCAGTTCTTC
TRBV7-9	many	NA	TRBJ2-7	CASSPLLGRAHEQYF	TGTGCCAGCAGCCCTTTGCTCGGCAGGGCCCACGAGCAGTACTTC
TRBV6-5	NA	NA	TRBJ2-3	CASSYSGAPDTQYF	TGTGCCAGCAGTTACTCGGGAGCTCCAGATACGCAGTATTTT
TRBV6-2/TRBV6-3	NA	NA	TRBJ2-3	CASEGRTDTQYF	TGTGCCAGCGAGGGCCGGACAGATACGCAGTATTTT
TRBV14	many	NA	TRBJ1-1	CASSQYSTEAFF	TGTGCCAGCAGCCAATATAGCACTGAAGCTTTCTTT
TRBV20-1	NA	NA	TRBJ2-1	CSAPAVLRNEQFF	TGCAGTGCCCCGGCCGTCCTCCGCAATGAGCAGTTCTTC
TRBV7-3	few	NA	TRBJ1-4	CASSPGGGLNEKLFF	TGTGCCAGCAGTCCCGGGGGGGGCCTAAACGAAAAACTGTTTTTT
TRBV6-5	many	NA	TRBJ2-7	CASSYRDLKSSYEQYF	TGTGCCAGCAGTTACCGGGACCTTAAGAGCTCCTACGAGCAGTACTTC
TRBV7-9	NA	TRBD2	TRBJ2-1	CASSDWSAGVKNEQFF	TGTGCCAGCAGCGATTGGAGCGCGGGAGTTAAGAATGAGCAGTTCTTC
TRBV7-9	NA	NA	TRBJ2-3	CASSPPEGISTDTQYF	TGTGCCAGCAGCCCTCCGGAGGGGATTAGCACAGATACGCAGTATTTT
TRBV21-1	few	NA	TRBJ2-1	CALSGGSSYNEQFF	TGTGCCTTGAGCGGCGGGAGCTCCTACAATGAGCAGTTCTTC
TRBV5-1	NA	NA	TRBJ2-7	CASSFGSGYEQYF	TGCGCCAGCAGCTTCGGGTCAGGCTACGAGCAGTACTTC
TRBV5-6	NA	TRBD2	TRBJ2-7	CASSLREDSYEQYF	TGTGCCAGCAGCTTGCGGGAGGACTCCTACGAGCAGTACTTC
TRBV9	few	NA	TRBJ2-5	CASTLGQGEYETQYF	TGTGCCAGCACATTGGGGCAGGGCGAGTATGAGACCCAGTACTTC
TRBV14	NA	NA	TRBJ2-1	CASSHLGDNEQFF	TGTGCCAGCAGCCACCTCGGAGACAATGAGCAGTTCTTC
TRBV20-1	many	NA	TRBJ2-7	CSARDPTNPSYEQYF	TGCAGTGCTAGAGATCCTACCAACCCCTCCTACGAGCAGTACTTC
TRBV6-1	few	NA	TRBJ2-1	CASKPEGVASHNEQFF	TGTGCCAGCAAACCCGAAGGGGTGGCTAGCCACAATGAGCAGTTCTTC